A single TCR beta chain is shown here with its context. These data originate in a study of identical twins. Each CDR3 protein is one row after TCRdb ran MiXCR on the 5' RACE reads. Of around 680,000 distinct CDR3 sequences in the sample, about 9.4% are singletons; the top ten hold roughly 0.97%. There are 11 residues in the CDR3. Germline V gene sequence: CDR1 SQVTM, CDR2 ANQGSEA. V was trimmed by 2 bases and J by 3 bases, leaving 4 bases between them. These sequences were also reported in another study, on yellow fever vaccine responses in identical twins. That report notes: Twins' vaccine T cell response reportedly gave the appearance of partial convergence and partial personalization.

The sequence derives from a woman younger than 35 in good health. The sequenced sample was PBMCs. V gene TRBV29-1 combines with J gene TRBJ1-1; D gene unclear. The CDR3 sequence is CSVESDTEAFF. CDR3 nucleotides: TGCAGCGTTGAATCGGACACTGAAGCTTTCTTT.